The clone carrying this TCR beta chain was recorded at least ten times. TCRdb re-called the 5' RACE reads through MiXCR, storing one row per CDR3 protein. The sample contains 25,000 to 35,000 distinct CDR3 sequences, over 6.5% of which appear only once. These data come from a study of early T cells in non-severe SARS-CoV-2 infection. Study-level background: Bulk RNA from unsorted whole blood was sequenced; chains were unpaired.

This CDR3 comprises 15 residues. Trimming took 2 bases from V and 4 from J; bases not matched to a gene: 3. This receptor was taken from an adult who was a healthcare worker with PCR-confirmed SARS-CoV-2 infection or an uninfected control (not recorded which). The sequenced sample consisted of whole blood. The chain joins TRBV12-3 or TRBV12-4 to TRBJ1-5, with 9 bases matching TRBD1. The CDR3 sequence: CASSLRTGVNQPQHF. CDR3 nucleotides: TGTGCCAGCAGTTTACGGACAGGGGTTAATCAGCCCCAGCATTTT.